This T cell receptor (beta chain) was recovered during a study of identical twins. Study-wide points: Within beta out-of-frame sequences, the excess sharing observed between twins was weaker.

After template switching added a universal primer site, the resulting cDNA carried unique molecular identifiers. One entry per CDR3 protein results from TCRdb running MiXCR on the 5' RACE reads. The sample lists roughly 750,000 distinct CDR3 sequences, roughly 20% seen once, with roughly 4.3% in the top ten. This clonotype was seen at least ten times. The antigen is undetermined. V was clipped by 5 bases and J by 2 bases; unmatched bases: 7. The CDR3 extends over 16 amino acids. These sequences were also reported in another study, on T cells expressing NK-cell markers. Per that paper: Of eight sequenced donors, seven were HCMV-seropositive and one HCMV-seronegative. Researchers report these clonotypes also headed the CD3+CD56-NKG2C+ fraction in four donors.

The source is a woman between 18 and 30 years old in good health. The V and J genes are TRBV12-3 or TRBV12-4 and TRBJ2-2, with 8 nucleotides matching TRBD1. Input material: PBMCs. CDR3 DNA: TGTGCCAGCAGTCTTGGAGGGACAGGCAACACCGGGGAGCTGTTTTTT. This gives the protein CASSLGGTGNTGELFF.